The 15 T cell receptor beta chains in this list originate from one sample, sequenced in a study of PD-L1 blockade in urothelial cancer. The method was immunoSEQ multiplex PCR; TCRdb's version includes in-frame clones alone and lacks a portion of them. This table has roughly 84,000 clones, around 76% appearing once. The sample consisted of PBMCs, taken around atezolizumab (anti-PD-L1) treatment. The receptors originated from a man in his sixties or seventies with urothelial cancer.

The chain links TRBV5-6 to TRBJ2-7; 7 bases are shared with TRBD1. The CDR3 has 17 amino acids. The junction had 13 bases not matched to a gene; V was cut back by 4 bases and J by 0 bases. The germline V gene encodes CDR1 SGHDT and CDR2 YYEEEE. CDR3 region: CASSPLGQGESSYEQYF. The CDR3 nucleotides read TGTGCCAGCAGCCCCCTTGGGCAGGGGGAGAGCTCCTACGAGCAGTACTTC.

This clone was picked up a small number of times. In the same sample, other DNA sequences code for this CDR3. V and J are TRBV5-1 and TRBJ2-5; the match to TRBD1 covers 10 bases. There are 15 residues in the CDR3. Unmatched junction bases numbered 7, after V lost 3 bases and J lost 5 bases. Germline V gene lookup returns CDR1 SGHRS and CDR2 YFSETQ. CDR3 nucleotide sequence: TGCGCCAGCAGCTCGGGACAGGGGTTACAGGAGACCCAGTACTTC. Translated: CASSSGQGLQETQYF.

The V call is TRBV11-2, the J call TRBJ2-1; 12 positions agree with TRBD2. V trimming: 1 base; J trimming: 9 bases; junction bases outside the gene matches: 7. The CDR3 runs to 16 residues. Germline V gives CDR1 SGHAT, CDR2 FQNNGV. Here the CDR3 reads CASSLVLLAGGREQFF. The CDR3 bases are TGTGCCAGCAGCTTAGTCCTGCTAGCGGGGGGGCGTGAGCAGTTCTTC.

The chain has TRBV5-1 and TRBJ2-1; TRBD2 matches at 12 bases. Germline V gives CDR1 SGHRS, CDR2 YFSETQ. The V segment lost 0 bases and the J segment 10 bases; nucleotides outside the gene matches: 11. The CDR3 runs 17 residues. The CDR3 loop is CASSLVFVTSGGDEQFF. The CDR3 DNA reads TGCGCCAGCAGCTTGGTGTTTGTGACTAGCGGGGGTGACGAGCAGTTCTTC. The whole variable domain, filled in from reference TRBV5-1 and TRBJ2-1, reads KAGVTQTPRYLIKTRGQQVTLSCSPISGHRSVSWYQQTPGQGLQFLFEYFSETQRNKGNFPGRFSGRQFSNSRSEMNVSTLELGDSALYLCASSLVFVTSGGDEQFFGPGTRLTVL.

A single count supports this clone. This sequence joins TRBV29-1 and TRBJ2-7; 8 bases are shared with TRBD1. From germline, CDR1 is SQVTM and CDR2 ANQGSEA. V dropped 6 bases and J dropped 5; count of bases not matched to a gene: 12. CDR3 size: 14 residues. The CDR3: CSVAPTGVENEQYF. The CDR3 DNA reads TGCAGCGTCGCTCCGACAGGGGTTGAGAACGAGCAGTACTTC.

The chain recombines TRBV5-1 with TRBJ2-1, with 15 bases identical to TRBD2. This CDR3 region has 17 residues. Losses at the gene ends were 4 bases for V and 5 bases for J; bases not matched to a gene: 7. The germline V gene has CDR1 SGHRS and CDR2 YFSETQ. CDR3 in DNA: TGCGCCAGCAGCCCAGGACTAGCGGGGGGGCTAAACAATGAGCAGTTCTTC. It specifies CASSPGLAGGLNNEQFF.

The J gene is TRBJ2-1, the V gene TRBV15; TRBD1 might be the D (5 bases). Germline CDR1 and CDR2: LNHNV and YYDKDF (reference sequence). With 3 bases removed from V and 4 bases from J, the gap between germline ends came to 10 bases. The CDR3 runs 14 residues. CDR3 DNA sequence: TGTGCCACCAGCAGCTTCCGACAGTACAATGAGCAGTTCTTC. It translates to CATSSFRQYNEQFF. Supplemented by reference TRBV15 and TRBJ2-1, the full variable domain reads DAMVIQNPRYQVTQFGKPVTLSCSQTLNHNVMYWYQQKSSQAPKLLFHYYDKDFNNEADTPDNFQSRRPNTSFCFLDIRSPGLGDTAMYLCATSSFRQYNEQFFGPGTRLTVL.

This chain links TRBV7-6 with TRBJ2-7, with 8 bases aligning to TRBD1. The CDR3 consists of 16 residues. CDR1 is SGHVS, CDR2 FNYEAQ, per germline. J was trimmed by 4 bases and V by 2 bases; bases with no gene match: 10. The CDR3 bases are TGTGCCAGCAGCTTACTCCCGCCGACAGGGGAATACGAGCAGTACTTC. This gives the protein CASSLLPPTGEYEQYF.

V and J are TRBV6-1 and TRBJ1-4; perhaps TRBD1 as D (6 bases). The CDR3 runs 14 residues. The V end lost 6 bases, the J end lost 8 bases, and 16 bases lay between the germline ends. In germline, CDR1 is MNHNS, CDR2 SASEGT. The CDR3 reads CASRYRVDGEKLFF. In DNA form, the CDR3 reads TGTGCCAGCAGATACAGGGTAGATGGGGAAAAACTGTTTTTT.

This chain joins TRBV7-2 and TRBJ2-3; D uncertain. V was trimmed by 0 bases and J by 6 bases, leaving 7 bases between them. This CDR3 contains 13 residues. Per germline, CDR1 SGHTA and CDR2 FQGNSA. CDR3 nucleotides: TGTGCCAGCAGCTTAGCCCTCCGGGATACGCAGTATTTT. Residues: CASSLALRDTQYF.

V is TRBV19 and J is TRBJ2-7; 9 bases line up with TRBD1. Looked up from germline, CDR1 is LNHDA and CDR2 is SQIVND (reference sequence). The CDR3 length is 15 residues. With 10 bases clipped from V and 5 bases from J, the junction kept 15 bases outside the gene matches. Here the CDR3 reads CATNDSPGQGHEQYF. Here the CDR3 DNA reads TGTGCCACCAACGACTCACCGGGACAGGGTCACGAGCAGTACTTC.

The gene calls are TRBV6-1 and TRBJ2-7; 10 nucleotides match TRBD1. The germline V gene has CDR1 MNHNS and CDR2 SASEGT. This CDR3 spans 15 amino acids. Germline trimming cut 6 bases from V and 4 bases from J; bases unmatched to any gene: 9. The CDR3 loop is CASRGDRGFRYEQYF. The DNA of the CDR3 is TGTGCCAGCAGAGGGGACAGGGGTTTCAGGTACGAGCAGTACTTC.

CDR3 region: CASSQPGQGRNTGELFF. The CDR3 coding sequence is TGCGCCAGCAGTCAACCGGGACAGGGTCGGAACACCGGGGAGCTGTTTTTT. The rearrangement links TRBV23-1 to TRBJ2-2; 9 bases fit TRBD1. TRBV23-1 has ORF status, its function being uncertain. The ends lost 2 bases at V and 1 base at J; junction bases unmatched: 5. CDR3 size: 17 residues.

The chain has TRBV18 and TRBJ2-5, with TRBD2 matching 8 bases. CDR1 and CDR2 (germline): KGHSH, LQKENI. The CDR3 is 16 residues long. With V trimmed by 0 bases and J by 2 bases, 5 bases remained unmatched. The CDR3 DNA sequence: TGTGCCAGCTCACCACCCAGCGGGGGACCACAAGAGACCCAGTACTTC. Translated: CASSPPSGGPQETQYF.

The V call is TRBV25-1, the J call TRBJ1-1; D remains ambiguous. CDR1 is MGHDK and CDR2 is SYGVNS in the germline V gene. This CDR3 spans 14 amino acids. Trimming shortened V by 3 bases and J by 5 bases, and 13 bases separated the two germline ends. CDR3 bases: TGTGCCAGCAGTGAGAGAGCGCGAGGTACTGAAGCTTTCTTT. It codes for CASSERARGTEAFF.